The 29 T cell receptor beta chains in this list originate from one sample, sequenced in a study of cytomegalovirus exposure and HLA in healthy donors. The PCR had 60 Vbeta and 13 Jbeta primers. Only in-frame clones appear in the TCRdb table, and some are missing; sequencing was by immunoSEQ multiplex PCR. The top ten hold 1.6% of the sample, which has around 200,000 clones, over 80% seen once. The source material was PBMCs. The receptors were sampled from a man aged 45 to 65 in good health and CMV-seronegative.

The V and J genes are TRBV18 and TRBJ2-3; D is unresolved. The V end lost 3 bases, the J end lost 5 bases, and 15 bases lay between the germline ends. The germline gives CDR1 KGHSH, CDR2 LQKENI. The CDR3 extends over 15 amino acids. CDR3 nucleotides: TGTGCCAGCTCACCTGGAGAAGGTCAAGTAGATACGCAGTATTTT. Its protein product is CASSPGEGQVDTQYF. The entire variable domain, with the rest obtained from reference TRBV18 and TRBJ2-3, is as follows: NAGVMQNPRHLVRRRGQEARLRCSPMKGHSHVYWYRQLPEEGLKFMVYLQKENIIDESGMPKERFSAEFPKEGPSILRIQQVVRGDSAAYFCASSPGEGQVDTQYFGPGTRLTVL.

V and J are TRBV5-4 and TRBJ1-5; TRBD1 is a possible D gene (5 bases). CDR1 is SGHNT and CDR2 is YYREEE in the germline V gene (reference sequence). This CDR3 region has 14 residues. V was trimmed by 2 bases and J by 6 bases, leaving 12 bases between them. The CDR3 nucleotides are TGTGCCAGCAGCTTCGGGGGGACCGGTCAGCCCCAGCATTTT. The encoded protein is CASSFGGTGQPQHF. The variable domain in full, completed from reference TRBV5-4 and TRBJ1-5, reads ETGVTQSPTHLIKTRGQQVTLRCSSQSGHNTVSWYQQALGQGPQFIFQYYREEENGRGNFPPRFSGLQFPNYSSELNVNALELDDSALYLCASSFGGTGQPQHFGDGTRLSIL.

The chain employs TRBV11-1 and TRBJ2-5; the D gene is possibly TRBD2 (5 bases). The V and J ends lost 4 bases and 1 base respectively, with 13 bases between them. This CDR3 spans 15 amino acids. Germline V gives CDR1 SGHAT, CDR2 FQDESV (reference sequence). The CDR3 DNA reads TGTGCCAGCAGCTCTAGGCAGCGGTCCCAAGAGACCCAGTACTTC. Encoded protein: CASSSRQRSQETQYF.

This clone was seen once. The rearrangement links TRBV4-2 to TRBJ1-5; D perhaps matches TRBD1 (5 bases). This CDR3 comprises 14 residues. Trimming removed 4 bases from V and 6 bases from J, with 13 bases in between. The germline V gene has CDR1 LGHNA and CDR2 YNFKEQ. CDR3 coding DNA: TGTGCCAGCAGCCTTCCAGGGCAAGGTCAGCCCCAGCATTTT. Amino acids: CASSLPGQGQPQHF.

J is TRBJ1-2 and V is TRBV27; D remains ambiguous. Germline V gene data show CDR1 as MNHEY and CDR2 as SMNVEV (reference sequence). This CDR3 has 13 amino acids. Trimming stripped 3 bases from V and 8 bases from J, with 13 bases between. CDR3 DNA: TGTGCCAGCAGTTTGAGGCCCTTCGGGGGCTACACCTTC. It specifies CASSLRPFGGYTF.

The V and J genes are TRBV7-9 and TRBJ1-1; D call uncertain. Germline V gene lookup returns CDR1 SEHNR and CDR2 FQNEAQ (reference sequence). The CDR3 runs to 13 residues. The ends were cut back, 4 bases at V and 1 base at J, with 7 bases in the middle. The CDR3 DNA reads as TGTGCCAGCAGCTCCTCAGGGAACACTGAAGCTTTCTTT. This encodes CASSSSGNTEAFF.

The DNA for the CDR3 is TGTGCCAGCTCACCTAACGGGGGGGCGCGTGGCTACACCTTC. Encoded protein: CASSPNGGARGYTF. The chain recombines TRBV18 with TRBJ1-2; D may be TRBD1 (6 bases). The V gene's germline CDR1 is KGHSH and CDR2 LQKENI. The CDR3 is made up of 14 amino acids. V gave up 3 bases and J gave up 7 bases, with 15 bases separating them. Filled out from reference TRBV18 and TRBJ1-2, the complete variable domain reads NAGVMQNPRHLVRRRGQEARLRCSPMKGHSHVYWYRQLPEEGLKFMVYLQKENIIDESGMPKERFSAEFPKEGPSILRIQQVVRGDSAAYFCASSPNGGARGYTFGSGTRLTVV.

V gene TRBV2 combines with J gene TRBJ2-7; no clear D gene. Germline V CDR1 and CDR2: SNHLY, FYNNEI. The CDR3 spans 14 residues. The ends were cut back, 3 bases at V and 3 bases at J, with 12 bases in the middle. CDR3 nucleotide sequence: TGTGCCAGCAGTGAGCTCACTGGGCTCTACGAGCAGTACTTC. Translated, it gives CASSELTGLYEQYF.

The V gene is TRBV6-1, the J gene TRBJ2-3; maybe TRBD1 (6 bases). V lost 9 bases and J lost 2, with 18 bases in between. CDR1 and CDR2 (germline): MNHNS, SASEGT. CDR3 size: 15 residues. The CDR3 DNA is TGTGCCAGTTCTAGTACAGGGTTCATCACAGATACGCAGTATTTT. It encodes CASSSTGFITDTQYF.

The chain carries TRBV12-1 and TRBJ2-3; TRBD2, as called in the table, went unchecked against the DNA. TRBV12-1 is a pseudogene locus. The CDR3 consists of 12 residues. The CDR3 sequence is CASSLSTDTQYF. The CDR3 DNA follows: TGTGCCAGCAGCCTGAGCACAGATACGCAGTATTTT.

V usage is TRBV19 and J usage is TRBJ1-1; D may be TRBD1 (5 bases). CDR3 length: 15 amino acids. The V end was cut by 1 base, the J end by 1 base, with 10 bases between. Germline lookup yields CDR1 LNHDA and CDR2 SQIVND (reference sequence). In nucleotides, the CDR3 is TGTGCCAGTAGTATAGTCAGGGCCCAGAACACTGAAGCTTTCTTT. It translates to CASSIVRAQNTEAFF.

This chain joins TRBV30 and TRBJ2-4, with a tentative D call TRBD1 (6 bases). The CDR3 length is 14 residues. The V and J ends lost 3 bases and 2 bases respectively, with 11 bases between them. Germline CDR1 reads GTSNPN; CDR2 reads SVGIG (reference sequence). This CDR3 reads CAWSLQGTKNIQYF. The CDR3 coding sequence is TGTGCCTGGAGCCTACAGGGTACCAAAAACATTCAGTACTTC.

The CDR3 is CASSLAGTSGYEQYF. The CDR3 coding sequence is TGCGCCAGCAGCTTGGCCGGGACTAGCGGTTACGAGCAGTACTTC. This chain connects TRBV5-1 to TRBJ2-7, with 11 bases matching TRBD2. The CDR3 has 15 residues. CDR1 and CDR2 from the germline V gene are SGHRS and YFSETQ. Losses at the gene ends were 0 bases for V and 4 bases for J; bases not matched to a gene: 3.

The chain joins TRBV4-2 to TRBJ2-7; D ambiguous. CDR1 is LGHNA, CDR2 YNFKEQ, per germline. This CDR3 is 14 amino acids long. V lost 0 bases, J lost 0 bases, and 6 bases lay in between. This CDR3 reads CASSQDWSSYEQYF. DNA of the CDR3: TGTGCCAGCAGCCAAGATTGGAGCTCCTACGAGCAGTACTTC.

The J gene is TRBJ1-5, the V gene TRBV19; no definite D call. V dropped 6 bases and J dropped 1 base, with 13 bases sitting between them. Germline assignment: CDR1 LNHDA and CDR2 SQIVND (reference sequence). This CDR3 spans 15 amino acids. CDR3 protein: CASSPGGHSNQPQHF. The CDR3 DNA is TGTGCCAGTAGCCCCGGCGGGCACAGCAATCAGCCCCAGCATTTT.

J is TRBJ2-2 and V is TRBV7-2; the match to TRBD1 covers 7 bases. CDR3 length equals 14 residues. The junction had 3 bases not matched to a gene; V was cut back by 5 bases and J by 3 bases. CDR1 and CDR2 from the germline V gene are SGHTA and FQGNSA. CDR3 protein: CASSTDRYTGELFF. The CDR3 nucleotides read TGTGCCAGCAGCACGGACAGGTACACCGGGGAGCTGTTTTTT.

The rearrangement uses TRBV4-1 and TRBJ2-7, with D maybe TRBD2 (7 bases). This CDR3 is 15 amino acids long. With 0 bases removed from V and 6 bases from J, the gap between germline ends came to 15 bases. Germline CDR1 MGHRA, CDR2 YSYEKL. The chain's CDR3 is CASSQDRAGEGEQYF. The CDR3 DNA sequence: TGCGCCAGCAGCCAAGATCGGGCAGGGGAGGGCGAGCAGTACTTC.

This chain links TRBV18 with TRBJ2-6; weak D call: TRBD1 (5 bases). Trimming pared 6 bases from V and 0 bases from J, leaving 15 bases between. The CDR3 totals 17 residues. CDR1 is KGHSH, CDR2 LQKENI, per germline. The CDR3 bases are TGTGCCAGCTCGGGCTCGCAGGGCTTCTCTGGGGCCAACGTCCTGACTTTC. As protein: CASSGSQGFSGANVLTF.

This rearrangement joins TRBV9 to TRBJ1-2; D remains ambiguous. This CDR3 is built from 15 residues. The ends were cut back, 4 bases at V and 4 bases at J, with 17 bases in the middle. The germline gives CDR1 SGDLS, CDR2 YYNGEE. The CDR3 sequence is CASSLSGEYRYGYTF. In DNA, the CDR3 is TGTGCCAGCAGCCTTTCCGGGGAGTATCGCTATGGCTACACCTTC.

The rearrangement uses TRBV28 and TRBJ2-6, with D possibly TRBD2 on 5 matching bases. Looked up from germline, CDR1 is MDHEN and CDR2 is SYDVKM. The CDR3 has 18 amino acids. Trimming stripped 3 bases from V and 2 bases from J, with 17 bases between. The CDR3, as DNA: TGTGCCAGCAGTTTGACCCGGAGGATAGGGACTGGGGCCAACGTCCTGACTTTC. Its protein is CASSLTRRIGTGANVLTF. Drawing the rest from reference TRBV28 and TRBJ2-6, the complete variable domain is DVKVTQSSRYLVKRTGEKVFLECVQDMDHENMFWYRQDPGLGLRLIYFSYDVKMKEKGDIPEGYSVSREKKERFSLILESASTNQTSMYLCASSLTRRIGTGANVLTFGAGSRLTVL.

The V and J genes are TRBV6-1 and TRBJ2-7; TRBD2 matches at 11 bases. V shed 4 bases and J 2 bases; nucleotides not matched to a gene: 1. The CDR3 extends over 14 amino acids. Germline V lookup: CDR1 MNHNS, CDR2 SASEGT. CDR3 in DNA: TGTGCCAGCAGTGGGGGACTAGCGGCCTACGAGCAGTACTTC. Protein product: CASSGGLAAYEQYF.

The chain is built from TRBV7-3 and TRBJ2-6; TRBD1 might be the D (5 bases). This CDR3 region has 18 residues. V lost 0 bases and J 0 bases, leaving 12 bases between the germline ends. CDR1 and CDR2 (germline): SGHTA, FQGTGA. The CDR3 loop reads CASSLTGPGSSGANVLTF. CDR3 DNA sequence: TGTGCCAGCAGCTTAACGGGGCCGGGTTCCTCTGGGGCCAACGTCCTGACTTTC.

The rearrangement links TRBV7-9 to TRBJ1-3; D is unclear. The CDR3 consists of 14 residues. CDR1 and CDR2 (germline): SEHNR, FQNEAQ (reference sequence). V was trimmed by 5 bases and J by 2 bases, leaving 10 bases between them. The CDR3 is CASSLTRTGNTIYF. The DNA of the CDR3 is TGTGCCAGCAGCCTAACGCGAACTGGAAACACCATATATTTT.

The rearrangement links TRBV9 to TRBJ2-1; 9 positions agree with TRBD2. The V and J ends lost 0 bases and 1 base, in that order; junction bases with no gene match: 8. Germline V gene sequence: CDR1 SGDLS, CDR2 YYNGEE. This CDR3 region has 18 residues. The CDR3 sequence is CASSVVGSGGGSYNEQFF. The CDR3, as DNA: TGTGCCAGCAGCGTAGTTGGTAGCGGGGGAGGGTCCTACAATGAGCAGTTCTTC.

The DNA for the CDR3 is TGTGCCAGCAGCTTGTCAGGGGGCGCGGGCTATGGCTACACCTTC. This gives the protein CASSLSGGAGYGYTF. The chain couples TRBV5-4 to TRBJ1-2; 8 nucleotides align to TRBD1. The V gene's germline CDR1 is SGHNT and CDR2 YYREEE (reference sequence). Trimming cost V 1 base and J 4 bases; bases outside gene matches: 6. The CDR3 runs 15 residues.

The chain has TRBV5-8 and TRBJ2-5; 9 positions agree with TRBD2. The ends lost 1 base at V and 2 bases at J; junction bases unmatched: 3. This CDR3 comprises 15 residues. Germline V gene data show CDR1 as SGHTS and CDR2 as YDEGEE. The CDR3 is CASSLRTSGQETQYF. The DNA of the CDR3 is TGTGCCAGCAGCTTGAGAACTAGCGGGCAAGAGACCCAGTACTTC. Based on the CDR3 plus reference TRBV5-8 and TRBJ2-5, the full variable domain is EAGVTQSPTHLIKTRGQQATLRCSPISGHTSVYWYQQALGLGLQFLLWYDEGEERNRGNFPPRFSGRQFPNYSSELNVNALELEDSALYLCASSLRTSGQETQYFGPGTRLLVL.

V is TRBV6-5 and J is TRBJ2-1; D call uncertain. Germline loops: CDR1 MNHEY, CDR2 SVGAGI. Trimming stripped 6 bases from V and 5 bases from J, with 8 bases between. This CDR3 is built from 12 residues. CDR3 region: CASRRSDNEQFF. CDR3 nucleotides: TGTGCCAGCAGACGGTCTGACAATGAGCAGTTCTTC.

V gene TRBV25-1 combines with J gene TRBJ2-6, with TRBD1 as a possible D gene (6 bases). This CDR3 has 15 residues. Germline assignment: CDR1 MGHDK and CDR2 SYGVNS. V was shortened by 1 base and J by 4 bases, with 8 bases between the two germline ends. The CDR3 nucleotides are TGTGCCAGCAGTGAATCCGGGACAGGGGCCAACGTCCTGACTTTC. Protein sequence: CASSESGTGANVLTF.

The chain recombines TRBV18 with TRBJ2-1; 9 bases match TRBD1. After removal of 4 bases from V and 4 bases from J, the junction contained 5 bases not matched to a gene. CDR1 and CDR2 (germline): KGHSH, LQKENI. The CDR3 runs to 15 residues. CDR3 in DNA: TGTGCCAGCTCACTAGGACAGGGGATTTACAATGAGCAGTTCTTC. It translates to CASSLGQGIYNEQFF.